These 21 T cell receptor beta chains were sequenced from one sample in a study of CD8 T cells in Susac syndrome. Random hexamers served to reverse transcribe roughly 0.45 to 1 ug RNA. Using its own MiXCR run on the immunoSEQ multiplex PCR reads, TCRdb lists one record per CDR3 protein. The profile shows about 250,000 distinct CDR3 sequences, just over 90% of them singletons. The sample comprised CD4+ T cells from PBMCs. All receptors come from a human donor with multiple sclerosis.

This clonotype has just one count. The V call is TRBV7-2, the J call TRBJ1-4; TRBD1 aligns across 8 bases. Germline CDR1 is SGHTA and CDR2 is FQGNSA. This CDR3 has 17 residues. V was clipped by 5 bases and J by 4 bases; unmatched bases: 12. DNA for the CDR3: TGTGCCAGCAGCCCGCGGACAGGGAGAACTTTTAATGAAAAACTGTTTTTT. It codes for CASSPRTGRTFNEKLFF.

This chain links TRBV5-1 with TRBJ2-2; possibly TRBD1 for D (5 bases). Trimming stripped 1 base from V and 7 bases from J, with 11 bases between. There are 14 residues in the CDR3. Germline V gene lookup returns CDR1 SGHRS and CDR2 YFSETQ. CDR3 sequence (DNA): TGCGCCAGCAGCTTGCGTGAGCAGGGCGGGGAGCTGTTTTTT. Protein sequence: CASSLREQGGELFF. Together with reference TRBV5-1 and TRBJ2-2, the CDR3 gives the full variable domain: KAGVTQTPRYLIKTRGQQVTLSCSPISGHRSVSWYQQTPGQGLQFLFEYFSETQRNKGNFPGRFSGRQFSNSRSEMNVSTLELGDSALYLCASSLREQGGELFFGEGSRLTVL.

The table lists this clonotype with a few counts. The chain couples TRBV6-1 to TRBJ2-7; D possibly corresponds to TRBD1 (6 bases). This CDR3 has 15 amino acids. Germline CDR1 and CDR2: MNHNS and SASEGT. V dropped 4 bases and J dropped 5 bases, with 18 bases sitting between them. The CDR3 loop reads CASSGFEQGEDEQYF. The CDR3 DNA sequence: TGTGCCAGCAGTGGTTTCGAACAGGGAGAAGACGAGCAGTACTTC.

The chain recombines TRBV6-1 with TRBJ2-7, with 9 bases aligning to TRBD2. V lost 7 bases and J lost 4; bases outside the gene matches: 11. The CDR3 length is 15 residues. Germline V gene lookup returns CDR1 MNHNS and CDR2 SASEGT. The CDR3 protein is CASTMIAGASYEQYF. The CDR3 DNA sequence: TGTGCCAGCACAATGATAGCGGGGGCGAGTTACGAGCAGTACTTC.

J is TRBJ1-2 and V is TRBV5-6, with 9 nucleotides matching TRBD1. CDR1 is SGHDT and CDR2 is YYEEEE in the germline V gene. This CDR3 is built from 16 residues. With 1 base clipped from V and 1 base from J, the junction kept 5 bases outside the gene matches. CDR3 bases: TGTGCCAGCAGCTTGTTTGGGACAGGGAATAACTATGGCTACACCTTC. Its translation is CASSLFGTGNNYGYTF.

This chain joins TRBV14 and TRBJ2-1; D is unresolved. The CDR3 loop spans 12 amino acids. Per the germline V gene, CDR1 is SGHDN and CDR2 is FVKESK. The V end was cut by 1 base, the J end by 12 bases, with 10 bases between. This CDR3 is CASSQVLQLQFF. The CDR3 region has the DNA TGTGCCAGCAGCCAAGTTCTCCAATTGCAGTTCTTC.

The J gene is TRBJ2-3, the V gene TRBV27; 10 nucleotides line up with TRBD2. The CDR3 covers 15 residues. From germline, CDR1 is MNHEY and CDR2 SMNVEV (reference sequence). The junction had 13 bases not matched to a gene; V was cut back by 10 bases and J by 6 bases. CDR3 nucleotides: TGTGCCACCCTCGCGGCTAGCGGGGGCCGGGATACGCAGTATTTT. It codes for CATLAASGGRDTQYF.

This chain links TRBV2 with TRBJ2-3; TRBD2 aligns across 10 bases. V shed 8 bases, J shed 1 base, and the junction held 12 bases outside the gene matches. The length of the CDR3 is 17 residues. Looked up from germline, CDR1 is SNHLY and CDR2 is FYNNEI. The CDR3 protein is CASSPLGTSVGTDTQYF. As DNA, the CDR3 is TGTGCCAGCTCCCCCCTCGGGACTAGCGTGGGCACAGATACGCAGTATTTT.

J is TRBJ2-2 and V is TRBV19; D is ambiguous. Looked up from germline, CDR1 is LNHDA and CDR2 is SQIVND (reference sequence). The CDR3 contains 16 residues. Trimming cost V 7 bases and J 4 bases, with 19 bases left between them. The CDR3 DNA follows: TGTGCCAGTACCGAACCCCGGGCAGTAAGCACCGGGGAGCTGTTTTTT. As protein: CASTEPRAVSTGELFF.

J is TRBJ1-1 and V is TRBV18, with D hard to call. V lost 0 bases and J 11 bases, leaving 10 bases between the germline ends. The germline V gene has CDR1 KGHSH and CDR2 LQKENI. This CDR3 region has 12 residues. The CDR3 region is CASSPPLGIAFF. Written as DNA, the CDR3 is TGTGCCAGCTCACCACCGCTGGGGATCGCTTTCTTT. Together with reference TRBV18 and TRBJ1-1, the CDR3 gives the full variable domain: NAGVMQNPRHLVRRRGQEARLRCSPMKGHSHVYWYRQLPEEGLKFMVYLQKENIIDESGMPKERFSAEFPKEGPSILRIQQVVRGDSAAYFCASSPPLGIAFFGQGTRLTVV.

The sample holds one count of this clonotype. V usage is TRBV5-1 and J usage is TRBJ2-1, with a possible D match to TRBD2 (6 bases). V was pared by 0 bases and J by 6 bases, with 13 bases between. The CDR3 spans 15 residues. The germline gives CDR1 SGHRS, CDR2 YFSETQ. The DNA of the CDR3 is TGCGCCAGCAGCTTGGCGGGGGACGAGGGCAATGAGCAGTTCTTC. Residues: CASSLAGDEGNEQFF. Supplemented by reference TRBV5-1 and TRBJ2-1, the full variable domain reads KAGVTQTPRYLIKTRGQQVTLSCSPISGHRSVSWYQQTPGQGLQFLFEYFSETQRNKGNFPGRFSGRQFSNSRSEMNVSTLELGDSALYLCASSLAGDEGNEQFFGPGTRLTVL.

This sequence joins TRBV5-4 and TRBJ2-5; D unclear. The CDR3 totals 12 residues. Trimming shortened V by 0 bases and J by 7 bases, and 7 bases separated the two germline ends. Germline CDR1 reads SGHNT; CDR2 reads YYREEE (reference sequence). The CDR3 is CASSLDRGTQYF. CDR3 nucleotide sequence: TGTGCCAGCAGCTTGGATCGAGGGACCCAGTACTTC. Supplemented by reference TRBV5-4 and TRBJ2-5, the full variable domain reads ETGVTQSPTHLIKTRGQQVTLRCSSQSGHNTVSWYQQALGQGPQFIFQYYREEENGRGNFPPRFSGLQFPNYSSELNVNALELDDSALYLCASSLDRGTQYFGPGTRLLVL.

The gene calls are TRBV29-1 and TRBJ1-1; no clear D gene. The V end was cut by 4 bases, the J end by 0 bases, with 9 bases between. The CDR3 is 13 residues long. The germline CDR1 and CDR2 sequences are SQVTM and ANQGSEA. The CDR3 bases are TGCAGCGTTGTACGGCCGTTGAACACTGAAGCTTTCTTT. It encodes CSVVRPLNTEAFF.

V usage is TRBV18 and J usage is TRBJ1-6; 10 bases agree with TRBD1. CDR1 and CDR2 from the germline V gene are KGHSH and LQKENI. The CDR3 has 16 amino acids. The V segment lost 2 bases and the J segment 10 bases; nucleotides outside the gene matches: 8. The DNA for the CDR3 is TGTGCCAGCTCACCAGTTCCCGGGACAGGGGTGTCACCCCTCCACTTT. Its protein is CASSPVPGTGVSPLHF.

The chain is built from TRBV24-1 and TRBJ1-2; TRBD1 is a possible D gene (5 bases). CDR1 is KGHDR and CDR2 is SFDVKD in the germline V gene. This CDR3 is 12 amino acids long. V lost 5 bases and J lost 8, with 11 bases in between. DNA for the CDR3: TGTGCCACCAGTGGGGGACTTGAAGGCTACACCTTC. This encodes CATSGGLEGYTF.

This clonotype was detected only once. This sequence joins TRBV20-1 and TRBJ1-4; D is unresolved. This CDR3 contains 16 residues. The germline V and J ends were trimmed by 0 bases and 4 bases, with 15 bases remaining between them. The V gene's germline CDR1 is DFQATT and CDR2 SNEGSKA (reference sequence). CDR3 sequence reads: CSARDGPGRLNEKLFF. The CDR3 DNA follows: TGCAGTGCTAGAGATGGCCCTGGGCGGCTTAATGAAAAACTGTTTTTT.

The CDR3 loop reads CASSFQDPRGNTEAFF. The CDR3 bases are TGTGCCAGCAGTTTTCAAGACCCGAGGGGTAACACTGAAGCTTTCTTT. The chain carries TRBV27 and TRBJ1-1; D is possibly TRBD1 (5 bases). V was clipped by 3 bases and J by 2 bases, with 16 bases between them. Germline assignment: CDR1 MNHEY and CDR2 SMNVEV (reference sequence). The CDR3 runs to 16 residues.

This clonotype occurred once. The chain carries TRBV20-1 and TRBJ2-4; 11 bases agree with TRBD2. CDR1 is DFQATT and CDR2 is SNEGSKA in the germline V gene (reference sequence). This CDR3 comprises 16 residues. V lost 0 bases, J lost 8 bases, and 9 bases stayed unmatched. The CDR3 reads CSARDVAGGPGDIQYF. DNA for the CDR3: TGCAGTGCTAGAGATGTAGCGGGGGGGCCAGGAGACATTCAGTACTTC.

V gene TRBV4-2 combines with J gene TRBJ1-2; D uncertain. The length of the CDR3 is 15 residues. Looked up from germline, CDR1 is LGHNA and CDR2 is YNFKEQ. Trimming took 0 bases from V and 5 from J, leaving 13 bases between them. The CDR3 here is CASSQDASTGYGYTF. DNA of the CDR3: TGTGCCAGCAGCCAAGACGCCTCAACGGGGTATGGCTACACCTTC.

J is TRBJ2-1 and V is TRBV19, with 7 bases lining up with TRBD1. CDR1 and CDR2 (germline): LNHDA, SQIVND (reference sequence). This CDR3 spans 16 amino acids. The V segment lost 0 bases and the J segment 4 bases; nucleotides outside the gene matches: 6. Here the CDR3 reads CASSIEMGQTYNEQFF. In nucleotides, the CDR3 is TGTGCCAGTAGTATAGAGATGGGACAGACTTACAATGAGCAGTTCTTC.

This clonotype came up once. J is TRBJ2-1 and V is TRBV20-1, with 8 positions matching TRBD2. With V trimmed by 3 bases and J by 6 bases, 7 bases remained unmatched. The CDR3 has 14 residues. Germline lookup yields CDR1 DFQATT and CDR2 SNEGSKA (reference sequence). The CDR3 is CSASASGSVNEQFF. CDR3 sequence (DNA): TGCAGTGCTAGCGCCAGCGGGAGTGTCAATGAGCAGTTCTTC.